This T cell receptor beta chain was sequenced in a study of PD-1 blockade in classical Hodgkin lymphoma. Study-wide findings and caveats: As was reported, newly diagnosed patients showed lower baseline TCR diversity than healthy donors did.

This clone was seen just once. Its antigen is still unknown. Profiled with immunoSEQ multiplex PCR; TCRdb holds only in-frame clones, not every one. The top ten clones hold around 0.5% of a sample with 15,000 to 20,000 clones, 92% of them seen once. The germline CDR1 and CDR2 sequences are SGHDN and FVKESK. The CDR3 consists of 16 residues. Trimming shortened V by 4 bases and J by 1 base, and 16 bases separated the two germline ends. Time point of the sample: newly diagnosed, previously untreated cHL patient sample. Thawed PBMCs were the source of CD4+ T cells, purified by magnetic negative selection. This chain joins TRBV14 and TRBJ1-1; D ambiguous. The clonotype was recovered from a human donor with classical Hodgkin lymphoma. Sequenced material: CD4+ T cells from blood. This CDR3 reads CASSPLIGHGNTEAFF. The CDR3 DNA follows: TGTGCCAGCAGCCCCCTTATCGGGCACGGGAACACTGAAGCTTTCTTT.